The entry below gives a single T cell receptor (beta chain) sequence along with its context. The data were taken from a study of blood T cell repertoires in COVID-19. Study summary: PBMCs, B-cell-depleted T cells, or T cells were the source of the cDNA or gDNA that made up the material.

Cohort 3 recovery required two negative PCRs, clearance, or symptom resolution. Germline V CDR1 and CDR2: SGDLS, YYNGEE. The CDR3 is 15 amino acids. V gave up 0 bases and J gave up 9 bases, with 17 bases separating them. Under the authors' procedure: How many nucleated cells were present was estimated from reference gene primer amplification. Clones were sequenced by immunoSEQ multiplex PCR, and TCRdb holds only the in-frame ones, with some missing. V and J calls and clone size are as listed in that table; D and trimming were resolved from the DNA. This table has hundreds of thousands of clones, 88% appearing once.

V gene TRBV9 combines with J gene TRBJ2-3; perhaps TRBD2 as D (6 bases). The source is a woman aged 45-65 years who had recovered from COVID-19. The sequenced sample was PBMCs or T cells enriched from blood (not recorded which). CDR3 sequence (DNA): TGTGCCAGCAGCGTAGGTAGCGGCCCGTCTTACACGCAGTATTTT. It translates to CASSVGSGPSYTQYF.